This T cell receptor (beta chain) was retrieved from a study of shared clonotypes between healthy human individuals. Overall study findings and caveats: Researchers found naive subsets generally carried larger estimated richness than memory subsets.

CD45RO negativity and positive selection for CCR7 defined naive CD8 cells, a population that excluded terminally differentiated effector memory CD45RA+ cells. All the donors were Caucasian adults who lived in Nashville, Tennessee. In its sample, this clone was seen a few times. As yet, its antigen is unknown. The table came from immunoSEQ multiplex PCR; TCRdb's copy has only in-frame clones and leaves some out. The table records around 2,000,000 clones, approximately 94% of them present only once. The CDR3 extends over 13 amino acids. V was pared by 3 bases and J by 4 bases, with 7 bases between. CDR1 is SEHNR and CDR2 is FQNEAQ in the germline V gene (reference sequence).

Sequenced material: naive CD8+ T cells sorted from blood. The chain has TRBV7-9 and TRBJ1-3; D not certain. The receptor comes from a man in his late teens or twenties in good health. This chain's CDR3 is CASSLGFGNTIYF. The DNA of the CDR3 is TGTGCCAGCAGCTTGGGGTTCGGAAACACCATATATTTT. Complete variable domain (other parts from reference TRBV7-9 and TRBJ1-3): DTGVSQNPRHKITKRGQNVTFRCDPISEHNRLYWYRQTLGQGPEFLTYFQNEAQLEKSRLLSDRFSAERPKGSFSTLEIQRTEQGDSAMYLCASSLGFGNTIYFGEGSWLTVV.